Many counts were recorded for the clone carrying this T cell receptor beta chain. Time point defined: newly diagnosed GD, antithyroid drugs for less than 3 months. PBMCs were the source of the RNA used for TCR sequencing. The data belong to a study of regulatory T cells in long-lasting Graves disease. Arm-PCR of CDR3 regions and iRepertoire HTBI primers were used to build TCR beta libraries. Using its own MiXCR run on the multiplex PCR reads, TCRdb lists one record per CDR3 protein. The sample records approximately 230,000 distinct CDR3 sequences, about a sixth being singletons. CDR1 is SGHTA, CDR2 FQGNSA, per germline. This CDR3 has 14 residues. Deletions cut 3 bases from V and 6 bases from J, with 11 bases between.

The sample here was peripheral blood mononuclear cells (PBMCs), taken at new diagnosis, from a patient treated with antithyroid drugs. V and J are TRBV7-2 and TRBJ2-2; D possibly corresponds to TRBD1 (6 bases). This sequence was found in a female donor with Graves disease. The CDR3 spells CASSFQGRSGELFF. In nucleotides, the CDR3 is TGTGCCAGCAGCTTCCAGGGGCGATCCGGGGAGCTGTTTTTT.